Shown below are 10 T cell receptor beta chains from a single sample sequenced in a study of blood T cell repertoires in COVID-19. The repertoire was sequenced with immunoSEQ multiplex PCR; TCRdb's copy has only in-frame clones and lacks some. The table has almost 400,000 clones, approximately 90% seen once; the top ten hold more than 0.9%. Sequenced material: PBMCs or T cells enriched from blood (not recorded which). The receptors derive from a woman in her twenties or thirties with acute COVID-19.

V usage is TRBV19 and J usage is TRBJ1-1; TRBD1 matches 9 bases. Germline V lookup: CDR1 LNHDA, CDR2 SQIVND (reference sequence). The CDR3 covers 17 residues. Trimming at V came to 7 bases and at J to 1 base, leaving 13 bases not matched to a gene. The CDR3 DNA follows: TGTGCCAGTATCCCCAACCTAAACAGGGGGCGGAACACTGAAGCTTTCTTT. Translation: CASIPNLNRGRNTEAFF.

This rearrangement joins TRBV15 to TRBJ2-1; 9 positions match TRBD1. Per germline, CDR1 LNHNV and CDR2 YYDKDF (reference sequence). V gave up 2 bases and J gave up 6 bases; unmatched junction bases: 11. There are 17 residues in the CDR3. CDR3 coding DNA: TGTGCCACCAGCAGACTGCCTTGGACAGGGGTCACCAATGAGCAGTTCTTC. Residues: CATSRLPWTGVTNEQFF.

The chain carries TRBV11-1 and TRBJ1-2, with D perhaps TRBD1 (5 bases). Germline V gene data show CDR1 as SGHAT and CDR2 as FQDESV (reference sequence). The CDR3 has 14 amino acids. Trimming took 3 bases from V and 2 from J, leaving 10 bases between them. The CDR3 protein is CASSFGRGNYGYTF. For the CDR3, the DNA is TGTGCCAGCAGCTTTGGGAGGGGCAACTATGGCTACACCTTC.

The chain couples TRBV10-1 to TRBJ2-7; maybe TRBD2 (6 bases). The CDR3 is 15 amino acids. CDR1 and CDR2 from the germline V gene are WNHNN and SYGVQD (reference sequence). V lost 3 bases and J 3 bases, leaving 15 bases between the germline ends. For the CDR3, the DNA is TGCGCCAGCAGTGAATCCGGGAGTAATCTCTACGAGCAGTACTTC. Its translation is CASSESGSNLYEQYF.

This chain joins TRBV4-1 and TRBJ2-7; 8 bases align to TRBD1. Germline CDR1 MGHRA, CDR2 YSYEKL. The CDR3 has 15 residues. With V trimmed by 8 bases and J by 5 bases, 14 bases remained unmatched. The DNA of the CDR3 is TGCGCCAGCGACCGAGGCGGGACAGGTAGCCACGAGCAGTACTTC. Protein product: CASDRGGTGSHEQYF.

The chain couples TRBV6-5 to TRBJ1-3; D might be TRBD1 (5 bases). The CDR3 runs to 14 residues. Trimming took off 2 bases at V and 4 bases at J, with 9 bases between the two ends. From germline, CDR1 is MNHEY and CDR2 SVGAGI. CDR3 amino acids: CASSYGGDGNTIYF. The CDR3 DNA sequence: TGTGCCAGCAGTTACGGAGGGGACGGAAACACCATATATTTT.

The chain recombines TRBV30 with TRBJ2-7; TRBD2 matches at 15 bases. The V and J ends lost 2 bases and 0 bases, in that order; junction bases with no gene match: 8. This CDR3 is built from 18 residues. The V gene's germline CDR1 is GTSNPN and CDR2 SVGIG (reference sequence). In DNA, the CDR3 is TGTGCCTGGAGTTCCCCGGGACTAGCGGGGGGCCCCTCCTACGAGCAGTACTTC. This codes for CAWSSPGLAGGPSYEQYF. Full variable domain (remainder filled in from reference TRBV30 and TRBJ2-7): SQTIHQWPATLVQPVGSPLSLECTVEGTSNPNLYWYRQAAGRGLQLLFYSVGIGQISSEVPQNLSASRPQDRQFILSSKKLLLSDSGFYLCAWSSPGLAGGPSYEQYFGPGTRLTVT.

This chain links TRBV10-3 with TRBJ2-2; D remains ambiguous. The CDR3 has 13 residues. V lost 4 bases to trimming and J lost 6 bases, with 9 bases between them. Germline loops: CDR1 ENHRY, CDR2 SYGVKD. CDR3 amino acids: CAISVSGSGELFF. As DNA, the CDR3 is TGTGCCATCAGTGTATCGGGTTCCGGGGAGCTGTTTTTT.

The genes are TRBV18 and TRBJ1-1; D is unresolved. Deletions cut 4 bases from V and 5 bases from J, with 11 bases between. The CDR3 runs to 13 residues. Germline V gene lookup returns CDR1 KGHSH and CDR2 LQKENI. The CDR3 bases are TGTGCCAGCTCACTCCGAATTACTACTGAAGCTTTCTTT. Translating gives CASSLRITTEAFF.

The chain recombines TRBV9 with TRBJ2-3; TRBD2 matches at 7 bases. The junction had 5 bases not matched to a gene; V was cut back by 6 bases and J by 4 bases. The V gene's germline CDR1 is SGDLS and CDR2 YYNGEE. The CDR3 runs 13 residues. This chain's CDR3 is CASKKAGSDTQYF. CDR3 bases: TGTGCCAGCAAGAAAGCGGGGTCAGATACGCAGTATTTT.